The present T cell receptor (beta chain) was sequenced within a study of shared clonotypes between healthy human individuals. Study-level results: Sampling covered nothing but blood. Tissue TCR repertoires likely differ from those found in blood. A reduction in generation probabilities was seen for non-shared clonotypes relative to those shared by all four donors.

Naive CD8 populations comprised CD45RO-negative cells positively selected for CCR7, excluding terminally differentiated effector memory CD45RA+ cells. The donors, healthy adults who were HIV-negative, had experienced no recent acute infections or vaccinations. In the case of this clone: The antigen is unknown.

J lost 3 bases, V lost 8 bases, and 6 bases had no gene match. Germline CDR1 and CDR2: MNHEY and SMNVEV (reference sequence). The CDR3 has 15 amino acids. Assay used: immunoSEQ multiplex PCR; TCRdb lists only in-frame clones, some missing. The table includes about 680,000 clones, under 95% detected once. This clonotype was sampled from a man aged 25-40 years in good health. Sample: naive CD8+ T cells sorted from blood. The J gene is TRBJ1-3, the V gene TRBV27; 11 bases match TRBD1. CDR3 coding DNA: TGTGCCAGCTGGGGGACAGGGGGTTTTGGAAACACCATATATTTT. Translation gives CASWGTGGFGNTIYF.